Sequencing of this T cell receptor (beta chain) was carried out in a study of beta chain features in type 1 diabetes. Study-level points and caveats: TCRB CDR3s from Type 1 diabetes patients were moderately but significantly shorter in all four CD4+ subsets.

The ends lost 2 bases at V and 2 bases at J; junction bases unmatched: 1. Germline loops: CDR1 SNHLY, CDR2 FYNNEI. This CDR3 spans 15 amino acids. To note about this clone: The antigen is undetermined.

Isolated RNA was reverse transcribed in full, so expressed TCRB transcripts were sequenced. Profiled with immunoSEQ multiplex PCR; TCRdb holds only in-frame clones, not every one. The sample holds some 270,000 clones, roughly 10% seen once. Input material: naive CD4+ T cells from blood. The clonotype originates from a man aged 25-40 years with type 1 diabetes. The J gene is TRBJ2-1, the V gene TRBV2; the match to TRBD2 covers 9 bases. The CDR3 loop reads CASSERLAAYNEQFF. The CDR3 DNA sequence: TGTGCCAGCAGTGAAAGACTAGCGGCCTACAATGAGCAGTTCTTC.